The 7 T cell receptor beta chains presented below share a single source sample, sequenced in a study of cytomegalovirus exposure and HLA in healthy donors. PCR employed 60 Vbeta and 13 Jbeta primers. Assay: immunoSEQ multiplex PCR; the TCRdb copy retains only in-frame clones and omits some. The repertoire consists of roughly 140,000 clones, with around 80% occurring once and the leading ten covering roughly 2.5%. Sequenced material: PBMCs. The receptors derive from a boy under 10 years old in good health and CMV-seronegative.

The chain employs TRBV6-5 and TRBJ2-3, with D tentatively TRBD2 (6 bases). The CDR3 contains 15 residues. The germline V and J ends were trimmed by 5 bases and 3 bases, with 15 bases remaining between them. Germline V lookup: CDR1 MNHEY, CDR2 SVGAGI. The CDR3 spells CASSTPAGVTDTQYF. CDR3 coding DNA: TGTGCCAGCAGTACCCCAGCGGGTGTGACAGATACGCAGTATTTT.

This clone was seen only once. The chain links TRBV5-1 to TRBJ2-1; 8 nucleotides match TRBD1. V gave up 4 bases and J gave up 9 bases; unmatched junction bases: 12. Germline V gene lookup returns CDR1 SGHRS and CDR2 YFSETQ. CDR3 length: 15 amino acids. CDR3 region: CASSEGTGMDSEQFF. CDR3 DNA: TGCGCCAGCAGCGAGGGGACAGGTATGGATAGTGAGCAGTTCTTC.

This rearrangement joins TRBV27 to TRBJ2-1; the match to TRBD2 covers 8 bases. This CDR3 is 15 amino acids long. V lost 3 bases, J lost 8 bases, and 9 bases stayed unmatched. The germline CDR1 and CDR2 sequences are MNHEY and SMNVEV (reference sequence). CDR3 amino acids: CASSFGGGPGDEQFF. CDR3 DNA: TGTGCCAGCAGTTTCGGGGGGGGGCCAGGTGATGAGCAGTTCTTC.

This rearrangement joins TRBV5-4 to TRBJ2-3; the D gene is possibly TRBD2 (5 bases). Germline V gene sequence: CDR1 SGHNT, CDR2 YYREEE (reference sequence). This CDR3 contains 15 residues. Trimming took 0 bases from V and 3 from J, leaving 11 bases between them. The chain's CDR3 is CASSLGIRGTDTQYF. As DNA, the CDR3 is TGTGCCAGCAGCTTGGGGATTCGAGGGACAGATACGCAGTATTTT. The full variable domain, rest sourced from reference TRBV5-4 and TRBJ2-3, is ETGVTQSPTHLIKTRGQQVTLRCSSQSGHNTVSWYQQALGQGPQFIFQYYREEENGRGNFPPRFSGLQFPNYSSELNVNALELDDSALYLCASSLGIRGTDTQYFGPGTRLTVL.

The chain uses TRBV27 and TRBJ2-3; D is unclear. V was cut by 1 base and J by 0 bases, with 5 bases left in between. The germline gives CDR1 MNHEY, CDR2 SMNVEV (reference sequence). The CDR3 covers 14 residues. The CDR3 DNA sequence: TGTGCCAGCAGTTTATACGGTAGCACAGATACGCAGTATTTT. This sequence encodes CASSLYGSTDTQYF.

The J gene is TRBJ2-7, the V gene TRBV7-8; 10 nucleotides match TRBD2. The CDR3 loop spans 17 amino acids. Germline lookup yields CDR1 SGHVS and CDR2 FQNEAQ. V shed 5 bases, J shed 5 bases, and the junction held 15 bases outside the gene matches. CDR3 nucleotides: TGTGCCAGCAGCCAGCAGACGAGCGGGGGGGGAATACACGAGCAGTACTTC. As protein: CASSQQTSGGGIHEQYF.

J is TRBJ1-3 and V is TRBV7-6; maybe TRBD1 (5 bases). The CDR3 loop spans 16 amino acids. V was trimmed by 5 bases and J by 4 bases, leaving 18 bases between them. Germline V CDR1 and CDR2: SGHVS, FNYEAQ. CDR3 nucleotides: TGTGCCAGCAGCGCCCGTCGGGGGGAACGGGGAAACACCATATATTTT. Translating gives CASSARRGERGNTIYF. Based on the CDR3 plus reference TRBV7-6 and TRBJ1-3, the full variable domain is GAGVSQSPRYKVTKRGQDVALRCDPISGHVSLYWYRQALGQGPEFLTYFNYEAQQDKSGLPNDRFSAERPEGSISTLTIQRTEQRDSAMYRCASSARRGERGNTIYFGEGSWLTVV.